The clone carrying this T cell receptor (beta chain) came up a few times. Its specificity is unknown. Primers used in a second PCR of about 7 to 12 cycles were a sample-barcoded 5' primer and a J-beta primer mix. TCRdb re-called the 5' RACE reads through MiXCR, storing one row per CDR3 protein. The sample yields roughly 1.9 million distinct CDR3 sequences, about two fifths seen once. The length of the CDR3 is 16 residues. Looked up from germline, CDR1 is MNHEY and CDR2 is SVGEGT. Trimming removed 3 bases from V and 7 bases from J, with 19 bases in between. These data originate in a study of blood T cells in healthy people across ages. Overall study findings and caveats: The donors' CMV status was not determined, possibly confounding changes in expanded clonotypes. Unsorted PBMCs blocked a conclusive comparison of naive and antigen-experienced cells. In long-lived donors, naive CD4+ cell counts and diversity exceeded those of aged donors.

The draw of peripheral blood yielded about 9.4 milliliters from each donor. The chain couples TRBV6-2 or TRBV6-3 to TRBJ2-1; D not resolved. Sequenced input: blood. The source of this sequence is a human donor in good health. CDR3: CASSYSRVVVRNEQFF. DNA for the CDR3: TGTGCCAGCAGTTATAGTCGGGTGGTAGTGAGGAATGAGCAGTTCTTC.